These 10 T cell receptor beta chains came from one sample sequenced in a study of blood T cell repertoires in COVID-19. TCRdb's table, derived via immunoSEQ multiplex PCR, lists solely in-frame clones and lacks some. The sample consists of approximately 60,000 clones, about 85% of them appearing once. The sample consisted of peripheral blood. These receptors came from an elderly woman with COVID-19, enrolled during active disease.

The chain employs TRBV7-2 and TRBJ1-2, with no clear D. V gave up 1 base and J gave up 0 bases, with 6 bases separating them. CDR3 size: 14 residues. Germline V gene data show CDR1 as SGHTA and CDR2 as FQGNSA. The CDR3 is CASSLGPANYGYTF. CDR3 DNA: TGTGCCAGCAGCTTAGGGCCAGCTAACTATGGCTACACCTTC.

The V and J genes are TRBV18 and TRBJ1-5; D remains ambiguous. Looked up from germline, CDR1 is KGHSH and CDR2 is LQKENI. The CDR3 length is 15 residues. V shed 3 bases and J shed 5 bases, with 14 bases lying between them. CDR3 nucleotide sequence: TGTGCCAGCTCACCTCCCGACTCTCGGGATCAGCCCCAGCATTTT. Translating it yields CASSPPDSRDQPQHF. The full variable domain, in which reference TRBV18 and TRBJ1-5 provide the parts outside the CDR3, is NAGVMQNPRHLVRRRGQEARLRCSPMKGHSHVYWYRQLPEEGLKFMVYLQKENIIDESGMPKERFSAEFPKEGPSILRIQQVVRGDSAAYFCASSPPDSRDQPQHFGDGTRLSIL.

The J gene is TRBJ2-7, the V gene TRBV5-1; 11 nucleotides agree with TRBD1. J lost 0 bases, V lost 4 bases, and 6 bases had no gene match. The CDR3 is 16 amino acids. Germline V gene data show CDR1 as SGHRS and CDR2 as YFSETQ. The DNA of the CDR3 is TGCGCCAGCAGCCCGCGGGACAGGGGGAGCTCCTACGAGCAGTACTTC. Translated, it gives CASSPRDRGSSYEQYF.

V usage is TRBV5-4 and J usage is TRBJ2-2; 13 bases map to TRBD2. The CDR3 covers 18 residues. Trimming removed 0 bases from V and 1 base from J; junction bases left unmatched: 3. Germline V lookup: CDR1 SGHNT, CDR2 YYREEE (reference sequence). CDR3 protein: CASSLGLAGGLNTGELFF. The CDR3 DNA follows: TGTGCCAGCAGCTTGGGACTAGCGGGGGGTTTGAACACCGGGGAGCTGTTTTTT. The full variable domain, completed using reference TRBV5-4 and TRBJ2-2, is ETGVTQSPTHLIKTRGQQVTLRCSSQSGHNTVSWYQQALGQGPQFIFQYYREEENGRGNFPPRFSGLQFPNYSSELNVNALELDDSALYLCASSLGLAGGLNTGELFFGEGSRLTVL.

The chain uses TRBV5-5 and TRBJ1-2; D call uncertain. V gave up 2 bases and J gave up 8 bases, with 10 bases separating them. CDR1 is SGHKS, CDR2 YYEKEE, per germline (reference sequence). This CDR3 has 12 amino acids. CDR3 region: CASSFFSGGYTF. The CDR3 DNA sequence: TGTGCCAGCAGCTTTTTCAGCGGAGGCTACACCTTC.

V is TRBV3-1 (or the pseudogene TRBV3-2) and J is TRBJ2-5, with 7 nucleotides matching TRBD1. V was clipped by 3 bases and J by 3 bases; unmatched bases: 4. This CDR3 has 14 residues. Germline V CDR1 and CDR2: LGHDT, YNNKEL (reference sequence). The CDR3 spells CASSHDRDKETQYF. The CDR3 coding sequence is TGTGCCAGCAGCCACGACAGGGACAAAGAGACCCAGTACTTC.

The gene calls are TRBV2 and TRBJ1-2; 7 nucleotides match TRBD1. Germline loops: CDR1 SNHLY, CDR2 FYNNEI. This CDR3 has 15 amino acids. V was clipped by 5 bases and J by 4 bases; unmatched bases: 10. The CDR3 sequence: CASSKEQGLGYGYTF. In nucleotides, the CDR3 is TGTGCCAGCAGTAAGGAACAGGGGCTCGGCTATGGCTACACCTTC.

V gene TRBV19 combines with J gene TRBJ2-2; 7 nucleotides align to TRBD1. The CDR3 sequence is 14 residues long. V lost 6 bases and J lost 2; bases outside the gene matches: 3. Germline values: CDR1 LNHDA, CDR2 SQIVND (reference sequence). CDR3 region: CASRQGVNTGELFF. The CDR3 nucleotides are TGTGCCAGTAGGCAGGGGGTTAACACCGGGGAGCTGTTTTTT. The variable domain in full, with the rest retrieved from reference TRBV19 and TRBJ2-2, is DGGITQSPKYLFRKEGQNVTLSCEQNLNHDAMYWYRQDPGQGLRLIYYSQIVNDFQKGDIAEGYSVSREKKESFPLTVTSAQKNPTAFYLCASRQGVNTGELFFGEGSRLTVL.

The rearrangement uses TRBV7-2 and TRBJ2-7; possible D gene TRBD1, 6 bases. This CDR3 has 13 amino acids. Trimming removed 3 bases at V and 1 base at J, with 7 bases between. Looked up from germline, CDR1 is SGHTA and CDR2 is FQGNSA. Here the CDR3 reads CASSFTGSYEQYF. The CDR3 DNA reads as TGTGCCAGCAGCTTTACAGGGTCCTACGAGCAGTACTTC.

This sequence joins TRBV4-2 and TRBJ1-1, with 7 bases fitting TRBD1. The CDR3 has 15 residues. Germline values: CDR1 LGHNA, CDR2 YNFKEQ. Trimming took 2 bases from V and 1 from J; bases not matched to a gene: 4. This chain's CDR3 is CASSQRNRGNTEAFF. DNA of the CDR3: TGTGCCAGCAGCCAAAGGAACAGGGGGAACACTGAAGCTTTCTTT.